This T cell receptor beta chain was sequenced during a study of breast tumors, draining lymph nodes, adjacent tissues. Points from the study as a whole: Luminal-like breast cancer showed significantly higher tumor–nontumor repertoire similarity than basal-like. Tumor repertoires ranked between lymph nodes and nontumor tissue in diversity, with V and J gene preferences.

Germline CDR1 and CDR2: SGHVS and FQNEAQ. The CDR3 extends over 14 amino acids. V gave up 5 bases and J gave up 8 bases, with 15 bases separating them. Samples came from axillary lymph nodes draining the breast cancer. Comments on this clonotype: Its target is not known.

TCRdb reprocessed the multiplex PCR reads with MiXCR, giving one entry per CDR3 protein. The table lists approximately 150,000 distinct CDR3 sequences, 32% of them singletons. V is TRBV7-8 and J is TRBJ1-4; D not resolved. The sequence was collected from a female donor with breast cancer. Some clones in this sample may be carry-over from other donors' samples. Sequences were obtained from axillary lymph node tissue. CDR3 bases: TGTGCCAGCAGCCTGCTGAGACTAGGGGAAAAACTGTTTTTT. Amino acids: CASSLLRLGEKLFF.